The rows below give T cell receptor beta chains drawn from one sample of a study of T cells in Graves' hyperthyroidism and ophthalmopathy. TCRdb processed the multiplex PCR reads anew with MiXCR; each CDR3 protein has one entry. Among fewer than 800,000 distinct CDR3 sequences listed, around 15% were seen once. Sequences were obtained from blood. Receptors were obtained from a man between 18 and 29 years old with Graves' hyperthyroidism. CDR3s include the opening cysteine and the closing phenylalanine or tryptophan. A D gene is named only where the DNA matches it firmly. Some rows have no size entry. The others give once, few or many, or a class for an expanded clone.

V gene	D gene	clone size	J gene	CDR3 DNA	CDR3 protein
TRBV29-1	NA	few	TRBJ2-1	TGCAGCGTTGAAGAGCTGGGTATTGGGCAGTTCTTC	CSVEELGIGQFF
TRBV20-1	TRBD1	many	TRBJ1-1	TGCAGTGCTACACGGACAGGGTGGAACACTGAAGCTTTCTTT	CSATRTGWNTEAFF
TRBV3-1	NA	few	TRBJ2-7	TGTGCCAGCAGCCAATTCGGGACTCTCTACGAGCAGTACTTC	CASSQFGTLYEQYF
TRBV20-1	NA	many	TRBJ2-7	TGCAGTGCTAGTTTGACTGTAGAGAGTTCCTACGAGCAGTACTTC	CSASLTVESSYEQYF
TRBV7-9	TRBD1	many	TRBJ1-1	TGTGCCAGCAGCTTAGAGGGAGGGGGCGTTACTGAAGCTTTCTTT	CASSLEGGGVTEAFF
TRBV28	TRBD2	many	TRBJ2-5	TGTGCCAGCAGTTCTAGCGGGATCCGAAAGACCCAGTACTTC	CASSSSGIRKTQYF
TRBV15	NA	NA	TRBJ2-7	TGTGCCACCAGCAGAGATAAGGCCTCATGGGAGCAGTACTTC	CATSRDKASWEQYF
TRBV27	TRBD1	many	TRBJ2-2	TGTGCCAGCCGTTGGGACAGGGGACCCGGGGAGCTGTTTTTT	CASRWDRGPGELFF
TRBV27	TRBD1	many	TRBJ1-2	TGTGCCAGCAGGACTCTGGACAGGGCAGGTGGCTACACCTTC	CASRTLDRAGGYTF
TRBV18	TRBD1	few	TRBJ1-3	TGTGCCAGCTCACCCGGGACAGCTCTGGGAAACACCATATATTTT	CASSPGTALGNTIYF
TRBV7-2	NA	few	TRBJ2-1	TGTGCCAGCAGCCCTCCCATCACAGGACCGGAGCAGCTCTTC	CASSPPITGPEQLF
TRBV6-2/TRBV6-3	NA	many	TRBJ2-7	TGTGCCAGCAGTTACTCAAGGGGGAGAGAGTACGAGCAGTACTTC	CASSYSRGREYEQYF
TRBV5-6	TRBD1	NA	TRBJ1-1	TGTGCCAGCAGCTTCGGGACAGATGAAGCTTTCTTT	CASSFGTDEAFF
TRBV12-3/TRBV12-4	TRBD2	NA	TRBJ2-2	TGTGCCAGCAGTTTGGGGACTAGCGGGAGGGCCGACACCGGGGAGCTGTTTTTT	CASSLGTSGRADTGELFF
TRBV3-1	NA	many	TRBJ2-7	TGTGCCAGCAGCCACTCCGACTACGAGCAGTACTTC	CASSHSDYEQYF
TRBV4-3	NA	few	TRBJ2-3	TGCGCCAGCAGCCAAGACCCCCTAGGGGGAGATACGCAGTATTTT	CASSQDPLGGDTQYF
TRBV27	NA	many	TRBJ2-2	TGTGCCAGCAGATTCCTGGGGGCCGGGGAGCTGTTTTTT	CASRFLGAGELFF
TRBV7-2	NA	NA	TRBJ2-4	TGTGCCAGCAGCTTGTCAGGGGGGGAAAACATTCAGTACTTC	CASSLSGGENIQYF
TRBV27	NA	NA	TRBJ1-1	TGTGCCAGCAGTTTATCGGACGAGAACACTGAAGCTTTCTTT	CASSLSDENTEAFF
TRBV19	TRBD1	NA	TRBJ1-5	TGTGCCAGTAGTATAGTAGGACAGGTGAATCAGCCCCAGCATTTT	CASSIVGQVNQPQHF
TRBV24-1	NA	few	TRBJ2-2	TGTGCCACCAGTGGTGAGGGTTTAGCCGGGGAGCTGTTTTTT	CATSGEGLAGELFF
TRBV30	NA	many	TRBJ1-4	TGTGCCTGGAGCCGGTCGAGAATAGATGAAAAACTGTTTTTT	CAWSRSRIDEKLFF